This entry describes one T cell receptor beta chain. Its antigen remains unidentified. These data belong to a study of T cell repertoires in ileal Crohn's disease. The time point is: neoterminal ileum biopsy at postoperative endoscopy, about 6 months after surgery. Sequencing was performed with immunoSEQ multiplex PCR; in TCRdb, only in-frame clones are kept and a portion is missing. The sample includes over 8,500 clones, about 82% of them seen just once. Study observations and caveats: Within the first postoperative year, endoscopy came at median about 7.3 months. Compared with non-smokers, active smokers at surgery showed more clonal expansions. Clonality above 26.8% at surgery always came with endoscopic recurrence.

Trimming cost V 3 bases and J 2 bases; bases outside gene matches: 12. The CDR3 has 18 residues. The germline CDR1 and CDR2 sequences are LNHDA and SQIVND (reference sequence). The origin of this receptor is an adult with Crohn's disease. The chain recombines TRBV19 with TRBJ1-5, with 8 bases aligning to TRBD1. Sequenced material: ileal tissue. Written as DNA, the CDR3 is TGTGCCAGTAGTATCCCCTTTAAACAGGGGGTGGGCAATCAGCCCCAGCATTTT. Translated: CASSIPFKQGVGNQPQHF.